This T cell receptor beta chain was captured by sequencing in a study of blood T cell repertoires in COVID-19. Study context: Spain, Italy and the United States supplied samples that represented acute and convalescent COVID-19. From T cells, B-cell-depleted T cells, or PBMCs came the material, which was cDNA or gDNA.

Adults between about 18 and 95 years of age took part from under 25 US areas. Per germline, CDR1 MNHEY and CDR2 SMNVEV (reference sequence). The J segment lost 2 bases and the V segment lost 2 bases, leaving 13 bases of the junction unmatched. The CDR3 runs 18 residues. How the authors handled the data: It was from reference gene primer amplification that nucleated cell counts were estimated. Assay: immunoSEQ multiplex PCR; the TCRdb copy retains only in-frame clones and omits some. Clone size and the V and J calls come from that table; the DNA yielded D and trimming. The data hold approximately 250,000 clones, with about 91% observed a single time. A few counts support this clone.

This TCR came from a middle-aged woman with acute COVID-19. This chain connects TRBV27 to TRBJ1-2, with 8 bases lining up with TRBD1. The sample comprised PBMCs or T cells enriched from blood (not recorded which). The CDR3: CASSLRVTGDFRNYGYTF. The CDR3 coding sequence is TGTGCCAGCAGTTTACGGGTGACAGGGGACTTCCGGAACTATGGCTACACCTTC.